These T cell receptor beta chains were read from a single sample in a study of shared clonotypes between healthy human individuals. Profiled with immunoSEQ multiplex PCR; TCRdb holds only in-frame clones, not every one. Here the sample spans roughly 2.1 million clones, 90% to 95% being singletons. Sequencing was performed on naive CD8+ T cells from PBMCs. These receptors all come from a young man in good health. Some clones in this sample may be carry-over from other donors' samples. The conserved cysteine and the conserved F or W are not part of the CDR3 here.

J: TRBJ2-5
V: TRBV7-8
CDR3: ASSLSREGPAQY

J: TRBJ1-6
V: TRBV27
CDR3: ASSQTRPNSPLH

J: TRBJ2-1
V: TRBV11-2
CDR3: ASSSGTSGIRPYNEQF

J: TRBJ2-2
V: TRBV11-3
CDR3: ASSLSYPGELF

J: TRBJ2-1
V: TRBV19
CDR3: ASSILRQEQF

J: TRBJ1-5
V: TRBV25-1
CDR3: ASSGPGLNQPQH

J: TRBJ2-1
V: TRBV15
CDR3: ATSGGPRDAANEQF

J: TRBJ1-2
V: TRBV19
CDR3: ASSIAPFRESHYGYT

J: TRBJ2-7
V: TRBV9
CDR3: ASSVVPQGLYSEQY

J: TRBJ2-1
V: TRBV9
CDR3: ASSVELGRSNEQF

J: TRBJ1-4
V: TRBV4-1
CDR3: ASSQDIGGTNEKLF

J: TRBJ1-1
V: TRBV7-9
CDR3: ASSRATDPENTEAF

J: TRBJ1-4
V: TRBV28
CDR3: ASSLWNGNKLF

J: TRBJ1-2
V: TRBV6-5
CDR3: ASSPRVFYGYT

J: TRBJ2-5
V: TRBV9
CDR3: ASRVAGGIQETQY

J: TRBJ2-7
V: TRBV7-6
CDR3: ASSPLQGANYEQY

J: TRBJ2-1
V: TRBV29-1
CDR3: SVIWTSGEFYEQF

J: TRBJ1-3
V: TRBV7-2
CDR3: ASSLGQGWNTIY

J: TRBJ2-1
V: TRBV7-8
CDR3: ASSPGGSNEQF

J: TRBJ1-3
V: TRBV6-5
CDR3: ASSYRAGNTIY

J: TRBJ2-4
V: TRBV10-3
CDR3: AISEQITADRGNIQY

J: TRBJ2-1
V: TRBV14
CDR3: ASSHRDRSYNEQF

J: TRBJ1-2
V: TRBV9
CDR3: ASSVAQGDYYGYT

J: TRBJ2-5
V: TRBV30
CDR3: AWSSLRRAQY

J: TRBJ2-7
V: TRBV11-3
CDR3: ASSPGGDRYEQY

J: TRBJ1-5
V: TRBV6-1
CDR3: ASRGQGAQGQPQH

J: TRBJ2-7
V: TRBV25-1
CDR3: ASSESEEAYEQY

J: TRBJ1-2
V: TRBV7-9
CDR3: ASSLNSGGLNYGYT

J: TRBJ2-7
V: TRBV4-3
CDR3: ASSQVWLANFEQY

J: TRBJ1-5
V: TRBV7-2
CDR3: ASSQLGGINQPQH

J: TRBJ2-1
V: TRBV7-2
CDR3: ASSFSGAWGNEQF

J: TRBJ2-7
V: TRBV6-1
CDR3: ASSEARWPYEQY

J: TRBJ1-3
V: TRBV19
CDR3: ASSNGNTIY

J: TRBJ2-2
V: TRBV7-9
CDR3: ASSPDSTGELF

J: TRBJ1-2
V: TRBV7-9
CDR3: ASSARQGSNPYGYT

J: TRBJ1-2
V: TRBV2
CDR3: ASKDYGYT

J: TRBJ2-3
V: TRBV18
CDR3: ASSPPTGGLTDTQY

J: TRBJ2-5
V: TRBV27
CDR3: ASKVRGEETQY

J: TRBJ2-7
V: TRBV9
CDR3: ASSVATGGYEQY